This T cell receptor (beta chain) comes out of a study of cytomegalovirus exposure and HLA in healthy donors. The CDR3 totals 14 residues. Germline lookup yields CDR1 SQVTM and CDR2 ANQGSEA. V gave up 2 bases and J gave up 4 bases, with 13 bases separating them. Profiling relied on immunoSEQ multiplex PCR, and the TCRdb table lists in-frame clones only, not all of them. The repertoire holds 150,000 to 200,000 clones, with around 86% as singletons. The specimen sequenced was PBMCs. The receptor comes from a woman aged 18-29 years in good health and CMV-seronegative. The chain employs TRBV29-1 and TRBJ2-3, with D hard to call. The CDR3 is CSVESRLPADTQYF. In DNA form, the CDR3 reads TGCAGCGTTGAATCCCGGTTACCGGCAGATACGCAGTATTTT.